This T cell receptor (beta chain) comes out of a study of shared clonotypes between healthy human individuals. It was CD45RO-negative cells, positively selected for CCR7, that made up naive CD8 cells, with terminally differentiated effector memory CD45RA+ cells excluded. Germline values: CDR1 SNHLY, CDR2 FYNNEI. Trimming left V 3 bases short and J 2 bases short, with 11 bases between. This CDR3 is built from 15 residues. For this clone: The target antigen is unknown.

The study's findings and limits: Sharing across four donors was highest in naive CD4 (roughly 5%) and lowest in memory CD8 (roughly 0.4%).

Generated by immunoSEQ multiplex PCR, the TCRdb table keeps only in-frame clones and is missing some. The data contain hundreds of thousands of clones, 96% of them singletons. The source material was naive CD8+ T cells sorted from blood. V is TRBV2 and J is TRBJ1-5; TRBD1 is a possible D gene (5 bases). The TCR sequence derives from a man aged 25-40 years in good health. The CDR3 protein is CASSENRLGNQPQHF. CDR3 DNA: TGTGCCAGCAGTGAGAACAGGCTAGGCAATCAGCCCCAGCATTTT.